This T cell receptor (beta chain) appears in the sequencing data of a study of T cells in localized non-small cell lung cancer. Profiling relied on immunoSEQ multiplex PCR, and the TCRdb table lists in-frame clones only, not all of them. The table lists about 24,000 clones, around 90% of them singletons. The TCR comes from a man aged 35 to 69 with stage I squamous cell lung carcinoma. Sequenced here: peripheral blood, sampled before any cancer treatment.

Here the CDR3 DNA reads TGTGCCAGCAGTTTGACAGGGCGGTTCTCCTACGAGCAGTACTTC. Residues: CASSLTGRFSYEQYF. This chain joins TRBV28 and TRBJ2-7; 7 nucleotides align to TRBD1. V was pared by 3 bases and J by 0 bases, with 5 bases of the junction left unmatched. Germline CDR1 reads MDHEN; CDR2 reads SYDVKM. CDR3 size: 15 residues.